This TCR beta chain is drawn from a study of tissue T cells after allogeneic stem cell transplantation. Study-level results: Motif-based clustering found tissue-specific repertoire signatures shared across patients, though few clones were shared. Some tissue clones might be persisting host cells; their alloreactivity or antigen specificity was not determined.

This clone came up a few times. Its matching antigen is unknown. All gene names here are mouse names. The CDR3 end falls 1 residue outside the read, so it is completed with the germline J gene. Sequencing was performed with immunoSEQ multiplex PCR; in TCRdb, only in-frame clones are kept and a portion is missing. The sample has about 17,000 clones, 60% to 75% seen once. Germline assignment: CDR1 FNHDT and CDR2 SITEND (reference sequence). The CDR3 contains 14 residues. The junction had 6 bases not matched to a gene; V was cut back by 5 bases and J by 3 bases. The gene calls are TRBV19 and TRBJ2-7, with 9 bases fitting TRBD1. The sequenced sample was spleen. The receptor's source is a female BALB/c mouse in good health. For this mouse line, the MHC haplotype is H2-d. Here the CDR3 reads CASRTETGGYEQYF. CDR3 bases read: TGTGCCAGCAGAACTGAGACAGGGGGCTATGAACAGTAC.